These 14 T cell receptor beta chains were sequenced from one sample in a study of blood T cell repertoires in COVID-19. Repertoires were generated with immunoSEQ multiplex PCR, while TCRdb's copy carries only in-frame clones and drops some. The sample yields a few hundred thousand clones, 86% seen once. The sequenced material came from peripheral blood. These receptors all stem from a man aged 30 to 39 who had recovered from COVID-19.

This rearrangement joins TRBV11-3 to TRBJ2-2, with D perhaps matching TRBD2 (6 bases). CDR3 length: 16 residues. Trimming shortened V by 2 bases and J by 0 bases, and 10 bases separated the two germline ends. Germline loops: CDR1 SGHNT, CDR2 YENEEA. CDR3 region: CASSLIGGSNTGELFF. Written as DNA, the CDR3 is TGTGCCAGCAGCTTAATTGGGGGGTCGAACACCGGGGAGCTGTTTTTT.

The J gene is TRBJ2-7, the V gene TRBV3-1 (or the pseudogene TRBV3-2); the match to TRBD2 covers 11 bases. The CDR3 is 15 amino acids. Per the germline V gene, CDR1 is LGHDT and CDR2 is YNNKEL (reference sequence). With 3 bases clipped from V and 3 bases from J, the junction kept 4 bases outside the gene matches. The CDR3 bases are TGTGCCAGCAGCCACCTAGCGGGGGGCCACTACGAGCAGTACTTC. Its translation: CASSHLAGGHYEQYF.

The V gene is TRBV10-3, the J gene TRBJ2-7, with 11 nucleotides matching TRBD2. This CDR3 spans 17 amino acids. V lost 0 bases, J lost 2 bases, and 6 bases stayed unmatched. Germline values: CDR1 ENHRY, CDR2 SYGVKD. CDR3 sequence: CAISESQASGGPYEQYF. DNA for the CDR3: TGTGCCATCAGTGAGTCGCAGGCTAGCGGGGGGCCCTACGAGCAGTACTTC.

V and J are TRBV3-1 (or the pseudogene TRBV3-2) and TRBJ1-6; D is possibly TRBD1 (6 bases). V gave up 2 bases and J gave up 1 base, with 12 bases separating them. Germline CDR1 is LGHDT and CDR2 is YNNKEL (reference sequence). The CDR3 has 17 residues. CDR3 coding DNA: TGTGCCAGCAGCCAACATCAGGGGCATTCCTATAATTCACCCCTCCACTTT. As protein: CASSQHQGHSYNSPLHF.

This chain connects TRBV10-2 to TRBJ1-2, with D possibly being TRBD1 (5 bases). The germline V gene encodes CDR1 WSHSY and CDR2 SAAADI. The CDR3 spans 13 residues. V lost 8 bases and J lost 4, with 14 bases in between. The CDR3 nucleotides read TGCGCCAGCTGGGGGGAGGCCATCTATGGCTACACCTTC. Translated, it gives CASWGEAIYGYTF.

The chain links TRBV6-5 to TRBJ1-2, with 9 bases aligning to TRBD1. From germline, CDR1 is MNHEY and CDR2 SVGAGI. The CDR3 length is 14 residues. After removal of 7 bases from V and 4 bases from J, the junction contained 7 bases not matched to a gene. The CDR3 protein is CASNPQGARYGYTF. CDR3 sequence (DNA): TGTGCCAGCAACCCACAGGGGGCGCGCTATGGCTACACCTTC.

This chain connects TRBV18 to TRBJ1-2; D is undetermined. CDR3 length equals 13 residues. Germline loops: CDR1 KGHSH, CDR2 LQKENI. Trimming pared 2 bases from V and 7 bases from J, leaving 11 bases between. CDR3 in amino acids: CASSPLESGGYTF. In DNA, the CDR3 is TGTGCCAGCTCACCATTAGAATCCGGTGGCTACACCTTC.

This chain links TRBV11-3 with TRBJ2-2; 12 bases are shared with TRBD1. After removal of 5 bases from V and 7 bases from J, the junction contained 5 bases not matched to a gene. CDR1 SGHNT and CDR2 YENEEA come from the germline V gene. The CDR3 spans 15 residues. This CDR3 reads CASSPGTGGHGELFF. CDR3 sequence (DNA): TGTGCCAGCAGCCCTGGGACAGGGGGCCACGGGGAGCTGTTTTTT.

The chain carries TRBV6-1 and TRBJ1-2, with D maybe TRBD1 (6 bases). Trimming took off 3 bases at V and 7 bases at J, with 18 bases between the two ends. CDR3 length: 15 amino acids. CDR1 is MNHNS, CDR2 SASEGT, per germline. The CDR3 is CASSENGRGKAGYTF. For the CDR3, the DNA is TGTGCCAGCAGTGAGAATGGCAGGGGAAAGGCTGGCTACACCTTC.

The chain combines TRBV5-5 with TRBJ2-6; D unclear. Trimming shortened V by 0 bases and J by 2 bases, and 6 bases separated the two germline ends. CDR1 and CDR2 (germline): SGHKS, YYEKEE (reference sequence). The CDR3 has 15 residues. CDR3 amino acids: CASSLGGTGANVLTF. CDR3 nucleotide sequence: TGTGCCAGCAGCTTGGGCGGCACTGGGGCCAACGTCCTGACTTTC.

CDR3 sequence reads: CASQPETPRETQYF. As DNA, the CDR3 is TGTGCCAGCCAGCCTGAAACTCCGCGGGAGACCCAGTACTTC. The V gene is TRBV7-9, the J gene TRBJ2-5; the D is unclear. The V end lost 8 bases, the J end lost 5 bases, and 18 bases lay between the germline ends. From germline, CDR1 is SEHNR and CDR2 FQNEAQ (reference sequence). This CDR3 region has 14 residues.

This chain links TRBV30 with TRBJ1-2; D ambiguous. Germline CDR1 is GTSNPN and CDR2 is SVGIG (reference sequence). Trimming took off 0 bases at V and 3 bases at J, with 14 bases between the two ends. The CDR3 sequence is 15 residues long. The CDR3 spells CAWSVFGILYYGYTF. In DNA, the CDR3 is TGTGCCTGGAGTGTTTTTGGCATCCTCTACTATGGCTACACCTTC.

The chain has TRBV25-1 and TRBJ2-7; TRBD1 aligns across 10 bases. Germline V gives CDR1 MGHDK, CDR2 SYGVNS. The CDR3 is 13 amino acids. The V gene end was trimmed by 4 bases and the J gene end by 5 bases; junction bases not matched to a gene: 2. The CDR3 DNA sequence: TGTGCCAGCAGTGGGGGGACAGGGGACGAGCAGTACTTC. This encodes CASSGGTGDEQYF.

The chain has TRBV7-9 and TRBJ1-3; 8 bases are a match to TRBD1. The V gene's germline CDR1 is SEHNR and CDR2 FQNEAQ (reference sequence). The CDR3 sequence is 14 residues long. Trimming at V came to 5 bases and at J to 3 bases, leaving 3 bases not matched to a gene. The CDR3 loop reads CASSPRGLGNTIYF. The CDR3 bases are TGTGCCAGCAGCCCCAGGGGGCTTGGAAACACCATATATTTT.